This is a list of T cell receptor beta chains from one sample in a study of shared clonotypes between healthy human individuals. Data came from immunoSEQ multiplex PCR; TCRdb stores just in-frame clones and leaves some out. The sample yields approximately 2,000,000 clones, roughly 95% seen once. The specimen was naive CD8+ T cells from PBMCs. Receptors were obtained from a young man in good health. Some clones in this sample may be carry-over from other donors' samples. Both conserved end residues are part of each CDR3. A D gene is named only where the DNA matches it firmly. For some rows the clone size is stated as once, few or many, or as a class when expanded; others skip it.

abundance,v_gene,d_gene,j_gene,CDR3nt,CDR3aa
NA,TRBV9,NA,TRBJ2-3,TGTGCCAGCAGCGCCTATGCCGGACTCGGCACAGATACGCAGTATTTT,CASSAYAGLGTDTQYF
NA,TRBV27,TRBD1,TRBJ1-4,TGTGCCAGCAGGCAAGGACCGGGACAGGGGACATCTAATGAAAAACTGTTTTTT,CASRQGPGQGTSNEKLFF
NA,TRBV5-1,TRBD2,TRBJ2-1,TGCGCCAGCAGCAGTACCGGGACTAGGGCCTACAATGAGCAGTTCTTC,CASSSTGTRAYNEQFF
NA,TRBV27,TRBD1,TRBJ2-3,TGTGCCAGCAGTTTTTTAACCCCCAGGGGGACAGATACGCAGTATTTT,CASSFLTPRGTDTQYF
NA,TRBV14,TRBD1,TRBJ2-7,TGTGCCAGCAGCCCCGGTTTTAGGCAGGGGGACTACGAGCAGTACTTC,CASSPGFRQGDYEQYF
NA,TRBV4-1,NA,TRBJ1-5,TGCGCCAGCAGCCAAGGAGACGGATATCAGCCCCAGCATTTT,CASSQGDGYQPQHF
NA,TRBV10-1,TRBD1,TRBJ1-5,TGCGCCAGCATCAACAGGGGCCGACCCTATAGCAATCAGCCCCAGCATTTT,CASINRGRPYSNQPQHF
once,TRBV6-5,NA,TRBJ1-4,TGTGCCAGCAGTTACACTCGGGGTAGGCCCGAAAAACTGTTTTTT,CASSYTRGRPEKLFF
NA,TRBV14,NA,TRBJ1-4,TGTGCCAGCAGCCAAGATCCAAAGGGAGCGAATAGGCTGTTTTTT,CASSQDPKGANRLFF
NA,TRBV7-8,TRBD1,TRBJ2-5,TGTGCCAGCAGCTTAGTCTTAGACAGGGTATGGGAAGAGACCCAGTACTTC,CASSLVLDRVWEETQYF
NA,TRBV5-1,TRBD2,TRBJ2-2,TGCGCCAGCAGCTTGGTTCGGGAGGGCCCTCCCGGGGAGCTGTTTTTT,CASSLVREGPPGELFF
NA,TRBV4-3,NA,TRBJ2-1,TGCGCCAGCAGCCAAGATCGGACATCCTACTCCTACAATGAGCAGTTCTTC,CASSQDRTSYSYNEQFF
few,TRBV15,TRBD1,TRBJ1-5,TGTGCCACCAGCAGTGGACAGGGTGTACAGCCCCAGCATTTT,CATSSGQGVQPQHF
NA,TRBV4-1,NA,TRBJ2-7,TGCGCCAGCAGCCAAGGACGAGGGGACGAGCAGTACTTC,CASSQGRGDEQYF
NA,TRBV18,TRBD1,TRBJ2-4,TGTGCCAGCTCACCCCTTGAGGGACAGGGCTTTAACATTCAGTACTTC,CASSPLEGQGFNIQYF
NA,TRBV7-3,TRBD1,TRBJ2-5,TGTGCCAGCAGCTTATTGGAAGGGGGCAGAGAGACCCAGTACTTC,CASSLLEGGRETQYF
NA,TRBV6-6,NA,TRBJ2-1,TGTGCCAGCAGTTACGCACAGAGCAATGAGCAGTTCTTC,CASSYAQSNEQFF
once,TRBV2,NA,TRBJ1-2,TGTGCCAGCACAGTTTCTAACTATGGCTACACCTTC,CASTVSNYGYTF
NA,TRBV19,NA,TRBJ2-7,TGTGCCAGTACTCCCTGGGGGGAACCCTACGAGCAGTACTTC,CASTPWGEPYEQYF
once,TRBV30,NA,TRBJ2-7,TGTGCCTGGAGTGACATAAGGGACAACTCCTACGAGCAGTACTTC,CAWSDIRDNSYEQYF
NA,TRBV10-2,TRBD2,TRBJ2-1,TGCGCCAGCAGTGCCGGGACTAGCGGGAGATATGAGCAGTTCTTC,CASSAGTSGRYEQFF
NA,TRBV11-2,NA,TRBJ2-7,TGTGCCAGCAGCTTAGCAGACAACTCCTACGAGCAGTACTTC,CASSLADNSYEQYF
NA,TRBV27,NA,TRBJ1-4,TGTGCCAGCAGTTTAGTTTTCGGGACTAATGAAAAACTGTTTTTT,CASSLVFGTNEKLFF
NA,TRBV7-9,NA,TRBJ2-1,TGTGCCAGCAGCCCTGCGGTATACAATGAGCAGTTCTTC,CASSPAVYNEQFF
NA,TRBV4-3,NA,TRBJ2-3,TGCGCCAGCAGTCCCCGCGGCCGGGTTAGCACAGATACGCAGTATTTT,CASSPRGRVSTDTQYF
NA,TRBV7-9,NA,TRBJ2-7,TGTGCCAGCAGCACTGTGGGAGGACAGACCTCCTACGAGCAGTACTTC,CASSTVGGQTSYEQYF
once,TRBV4-3,TRBD1,TRBJ2-1,TGCGCCAGCAGCCAGGGGACAGCTATCGACAATGAGCAGTTCTTC,CASSQGTAIDNEQFF
NA,TRBV7-9,NA,TRBJ1-1,TGTGCCAGCAGTTGGAAGGGGCGGGCGAACACTGAAGCTTTCTTT,CASSWKGRANTEAFF
NA,TRBV7-9,NA,TRBJ2-3,TGTGCCAGCGAGCCCGGGGTCACAGATACGCAGTATTTT,CASEPGVTDTQYF
NA,TRBV19,NA,TRBJ1-4,TGTGCCAGTAGTAGTGTAGCAACTAATGAAAAACTGTTTTTT,CASSSVATNEKLFF